These 20 T cell receptor beta chains came from one sample sequenced in a study of early T cells in non-severe SARS-CoV-2 infection. TCRdb itself ran the 5' RACE reads through MiXCR, one entry per CDR3 protein. The table has tens of thousands of distinct CDR3 sequences, about 23% seen once; the top ten hold 4.5% to 5%. Sequencing was performed on whole blood, taken at baseline. Every receptor here comes from an adult who was a healthcare worker with PCR-confirmed SARS-CoV-2 infection or an uninfected control (not recorded which).

This clonotype occurred a few times. This chain joins TRBV6-5 and TRBJ2-5; D may be TRBD2 (6 bases). The CDR3 covers 13 residues. The V end was cut by 5 bases, the J end by 5 bases, with 12 bases between. CDR1 and CDR2 from the germline V gene are MNHEY and SVGAGI. The CDR3, as DNA: TGTGCCAGCAGTGACCGAGGGAGGGAGACCCAGTACTTC. As protein: CASSDRGRETQYF.

This chain connects TRBV7-2 to TRBJ1-5; D is unclear. CDR1 and CDR2 (germline): SGHTA, FQGNSA. CDR3 length: 13 amino acids. Trimming removed 4 bases at V and 9 bases at J, with 13 bases between. CDR3 nucleotide sequence: TGTGCCAGCAGCTCTTCATTATCAGGGCCCCAGCATTTT. It specifies CASSSSLSGPQHF. Based on the CDR3 plus reference TRBV7-2 and TRBJ1-5, the full variable domain is GAGVSQSPSNKVTEKGKDVELRCDPISGHTALYWYRQSLGQGLEFLIYFQGNSAPDKSGLPSDRFSAERTGGSVSTLTIQRTQQEDSAVYLCASSSSLSGPQHFGDGTRLSIL.

This clonotype has a handful of counts. V gene TRBV29-1 combines with J gene TRBJ1-1; no clear D. This CDR3 region has 11 residues. V was cut by 7 bases and J by 6 bases, with 12 bases left in between. The germline gives CDR1 SQVTM, CDR2 ANQGSEA. The chain's CDR3 is CSAHYRAEAFF. Here the CDR3 DNA reads TGCAGCGCCCACTATCGGGCTGAAGCTTTCTTT.

There are a few counts of this clonotype. CDR3 sequence: CSAPGRYNTDTQYF. The CDR3 bases are TGCAGTGCCCCCGGACGCTATAACACAGATACGCAGTATTTT. The rearrangement uses TRBV20-1 and TRBJ2-3, with D hard to call. Germline CDR1 DFQATT, CDR2 SNEGSKA (reference sequence). Between the trimmed V and J ends, which lost 6 bases and 2 bases, there was a span of 15 bases. This CDR3 comprises 14 residues.

The rearrangement links TRBV6-5 to TRBJ2-7; D uncertain. Trimming stripped 10 bases from V and 3 bases from J, with 16 bases between. CDR1 is MNHEY, CDR2 SVGAGI, per germline. This CDR3 spans 13 amino acids. The CDR3 sequence: CATTPPGLYEQYF. In DNA form, the CDR3 reads TGTGCCACCACCCCCCCGGGTCTCTACGAGCAGTACTTC.

In its sample, this clonotype was seen a few times. The J gene is TRBJ1-1, the V gene TRBV3-1, with D possibly being TRBD1 (5 bases). CDR3 length equals 14 residues. Germline V lookup: CDR1 LGHDT, CDR2 YNNKEL (reference sequence). V lost 5 bases to trimming and J lost 4 bases, with 14 bases between them. In nucleotides, the CDR3 is TGTGCCAGCAGCACAGGAGGGGATCTCACTGAAGCTTTCTTT. It is translated as CASSTGGDLTEAFF.

The chain uses TRBV9 and TRBJ2-2; D unresolved. The CDR3 covers 14 residues. V was cut by 0 bases and J by 6 bases, with 9 bases left in between. CDR1 is SGDLS and CDR2 is YYNGEE in the germline V gene. The CDR3 region is CASSVAGRAGELFF. The CDR3 DNA reads as TGTGCCAGCAGCGTAGCGGGTAGGGCCGGGGAGCTGTTTTTT.

This chain connects TRBV2 to TRBJ2-2; unclear D gene. The germline gives CDR1 SNHLY, CDR2 FYNNEI. Trimming shortened V by 4 bases and J by 4 bases, and 7 bases separated the two germline ends. CDR3 length equals 13 residues. The CDR3 protein is CASSVSSTGELFF. CDR3 DNA sequence: TGTGCCAGCAGTGTATCGAGCACCGGGGAGCTGTTTTTT.

This clonotype was detected only a few times. V and J are TRBV29-1 and TRBJ1-1; tentative D call: TRBD1 (5 bases). Germline lookup yields CDR1 SQVTM and CDR2 ANQGSEA. Trimming pared 3 bases from V and 0 bases from J, leaving 20 bases between. This CDR3 spans 17 amino acids. CDR3 DNA sequence: TGCAGCGTTGATGCCAATTGGAACCAGGGCGTGAACACTGAAGCTTTCTTT. Translation gives CSVDANWNQGVNTEAFF.

This chain joins TRBV5-1 and TRBJ2-7; TRBD1 matches at 7 bases. CDR3 length equals 14 residues. CDR1 and CDR2 from the germline V gene are SGHRS and YFSETQ. V trimming: 2 bases; J trimming: 3 bases; junction bases outside the gene matches: 5. The CDR3 is CASSLVPGGYEQYF. The CDR3 bases are TGCGCCAGCAGCTTAGTTCCAGGGGGCTACGAGCAGTACTTC.

The chain links TRBV30 to TRBJ1-1, with D hard to call. Germline lookup yields CDR1 GTSNPN and CDR2 SVGIG (reference sequence). The length of the CDR3 is 12 residues. Between the trimmed V and J ends, which lost 4 bases and 10 bases, there was a span of 16 bases. The CDR3 region is CAWTGAARRAFF. In DNA form, the CDR3 reads TGTGCCTGGACAGGTGCGGCGCGTCGAGCTTTCTTT.

The V call is TRBV5-4, the J call TRBJ1-2; 8 bases map to TRBD1. CDR3 size: 15 residues. The V segment lost 3 bases and the J segment 6 bases; nucleotides outside the gene matches: 10. In germline, CDR1 is SGHNT, CDR2 YYREEE (reference sequence). As DNA, the CDR3 is TGTGCCAGCAGCTCTGATTTGGACAGGGCCCATGGCTACACCTTC. Translated, it gives CASSSDLDRAHGYTF.

The J gene is TRBJ2-1, the V gene TRBV11-3; D is ambiguous. The CDR3 is 12 residues long. CDR1 and CDR2 (germline): SGHNT, YENEEA. The V and J ends lost 0 bases and 6 bases respectively, with 3 bases between them. CDR3 residues: CASSLDGNEQFF. The DNA for the CDR3 is TGTGCCAGCAGCTTAGACGGCAATGAGCAGTTCTTC.

The chain is built from TRBV11-2 and TRBJ2-3; D remains unclear. This CDR3 has 16 amino acids. Trimming left V 5 bases short and J 6 bases short, with 21 bases between. Germline V lookup: CDR1 SGHAT, CDR2 FQNNGV. This CDR3 is CASSPPYPSIADTQYF. The CDR3 DNA is TGTGCCAGCAGCCCACCCTACCCCAGCATTGCGGATACGCAGTATTTT.

This clonotype was observed a few times. The V gene is TRBV7-9, the J gene TRBJ1-1; D uncertain. Germline lookup yields CDR1 SEHNR and CDR2 FQNEAQ (reference sequence). This CDR3 spans 15 amino acids. Trimming removed 5 bases at V and 0 bases at J, with 13 bases between. CDR3 region: CASSPEVGVNTEAFF. DNA for the CDR3: TGTGCCAGCAGCCCAGAGGTCGGGGTGAACACTGAAGCTTTCTTT.

The CDR3 spells CSARAWGAGSSTDTQYF. The CDR3 DNA is TGCAGTGCTAGAGCCTGGGGGGCGGGGTCGAGCACAGATACGCAGTATTTT. The V and J genes are TRBV20-1 and TRBJ2-3; TRBD1 or TRBD2 may be the D gene (6 bases each). Germline values: CDR1 DFQATT, CDR2 SNEGSKA (reference sequence). The CDR3 is made up of 17 amino acids. V lost 1 base and J 0 bases, leaving 17 bases between the germline ends.

This chain links TRBV29-1 with TRBJ2-1, with 8 bases that match TRBD1. Germline-derived CDR1 and CDR2 are SQVTM and ANQGSEA. This CDR3 is built from 13 residues. V dropped 4 bases and J dropped 4; count of bases not matched to a gene: 3. The CDR3 coding sequence is TGCAGCGTTGGGACAGGGCTTTACAATGAGCAGTTCTTC. This translates into CSVGTGLYNEQFF.

This clonotype has a count of ten or more. This chain links TRBV7-9 with TRBJ1-5; D gene ambiguous. From germline, CDR1 is SEHNR and CDR2 FQNEAQ (reference sequence). The CDR3 is made up of 15 amino acids. Here the CDR3 reads CANTEEHRENQPQHF. The CDR3 nucleotides are TGTGCAAACACTGAAGAGCACAGAGAAAATCAGCCCCAGCATTTT. Filled out from reference TRBV7-9 and TRBJ1-5, the complete variable domain reads DTGVSQNPRHKITKRGQNVTFRCDPISEHNRLYWYRQTLGQGPEFLTYFQNEAQLEKSRLLSDRFSAERPKGSFSTLEIQRTEQGDSAMYLCANTEEHRENQPQHFGDGTRLSIL.

V is TRBV7-2 and J is TRBJ2-1; the match to TRBD2 covers 9 bases. The CDR3 covers 15 residues. Per germline, CDR1 SGHTA and CDR2 FQGNSA. The V segment lost 1 base and the J segment 4 bases; nucleotides outside the gene matches: 2. The CDR3 sequence is CASSLGGLAYNEQFF. The CDR3 DNA sequence: TGTGCCAGCAGCTTAGGTGGACTAGCGTACAATGAGCAGTTCTTC.

This chain links TRBV7-3 with TRBJ2-2, with D unresolved. Germline V gives CDR1 SGHTA, CDR2 FQGTGA. V lost 2 bases to trimming and J lost 7 bases, with 14 bases between them. The CDR3 length is 15 residues. CDR3 bases: TGTGCCAGCAGCTTAGGTCCCGATTTCTTCGGGGAGCTGTTTTTT. Translating it yields CASSLGPDFFGELFF.